The entry that follows covers one T cell receptor beta chain sequence. The junction differs from germline at one of its ends, possibly a read error. Different DNA sequences within this sample yield the same CDR3. These data come from a study of shared clonotypes between healthy human individuals. The table came from immunoSEQ multiplex PCR; TCRdb's copy has only in-frame clones and leaves some out. This table holds hundreds of thousands of clones, roughly three quarters found once. This CDR3 comprises 13 residues. CDR1 and CDR2 (germline): SGHRS, YFSETQ. The chain has TRBV5-1 and TRBJ1-4; TRBD1 is a possible D gene (5 bases). Sequenced input: PBMCs. This TCR was recovered from a woman between 40 and 50 years old in good health. Some clones in this sample may be carry-over from other donors' samples. The CDR3 nucleotides are TGTGCCAGCAGCACCGGGACCCATGAAAAACTGTTTTTT. Its protein product is CASSTGTHEKLFF.